The clone carrying this T cell receptor beta chain has ten or more counts. What it binds is unknown. The data were obtained in a study of T-cell reconstitution after alpha-beta-depleted transplantation in children. This CDR3 region has 14 residues. V was pared by 3 bases and J by 3 bases, with 11 bases between. Molecular barcoding with unique molecular identifiers was used for the TCRbeta library. One entry per CDR3 protein results from TCRdb running MiXCR on the PCR reads. The sample holds about 200,000 distinct CDR3 sequences, approximately 6% seen once. Broader study findings: Several hundred graft clones that had expanded were reportedly the source of alpha-beta T cells about two months after transplant. The origin of high day-60 TCRbeta diversity in some patients lay in surviving recipient T cells and thymic progenitors. Diversity and T-cell counts at one year after transplant derived mostly from new T cells.

The rearrangement joins TRBV12-3 or TRBV12-4 to TRBJ2-5, with D possibly matching TRBD2 (7 bases). The receptor comes from a girl less than two years old with combined immunodeficiency, due to receive a stem cell transplant. The specimen comprised PBMCs, sampled before TCRalphabeta/CD19-depleted stem cell transplant. The CDR3 sequence: CASSLSGGKETQYF. For the CDR3, the DNA is TGTGCCAGCAGTTTGTCGGGGGGCAAAGAGACCCAGTACTTC.